These T cell receptor beta chains were read from a single sample in a study of T cells expressing NK-cell markers. Reanalyzing the 5' RACE reads, TCRdb keeps one entry per CDR3 protein, without DNA. The repertoire table contains a few hundred thousand distinct CDR3 sequences. The sequencing input was blood T cells: a sorted CD56 or NKG2C T cell subset, CD4+ or CD8+ T cells, or bulk PBMC T cells (not recorded which). The receptors were gathered from a woman aged 50 to 65 in good health. CDR3s include the opening cysteine and the closing phenylalanine or tryptophan. Each record gives: CDR3 protein, J gene, V gene.

CDR3: CASSVTSGGSQYF
J: TRBJ2-5
V: TRBV5-4

CDR3: CSARPGTGTYEQYF
J: TRBJ2-7
V: TRBV20-1

CDR3: CASSQEGWRVGTGELFF
J: TRBJ2-2
V: TRBV4-1

CDR3: CSARGARVTDTQYF
J: TRBJ2-3
V: TRBV20-1

CDR3: CASSLEATYNEQFF
J: TRBJ2-1
V: TRBV12-3/TRBV12-4

CDR3: CSVTHGGSETQYF
J: TRBJ2-5
V: TRBV29-1

CDR3: CASSLGLGYYEQYF
J: TRBJ2-7
V: TRBV5-6

CDR3: CSAYRGRGRSSYNSPLHF
J: TRBJ1-6
V: TRBV20-1

CDR3: CSVHGVPGLTNTEAFF
J: TRBJ1-1
V: TRBV29-1

CDR3: CASSSTGGKSYNEQFF
J: TRBJ2-1
V: TRBV5-1

CDR3: CASSLARVPSTDTQYF
J: TRBJ2-3
V: TRBV27

CDR3: CSARSPDSRLPKETQYF
J: TRBJ2-5
V: TRBV20-1

CDR3: CASDRGYSTEAFF
J: TRBJ1-1
V: TRBV19

CDR3: CASSRTGTSGINEQFF
J: TRBJ2-1
V: TRBV12-3/TRBV12-4

CDR3: CASSLHAGTSGGTDTQYF
J: TRBJ2-3
V: TRBV7-3

CDR3: CASSLEAGPLRADTQYF
J: TRBJ2-3
V: TRBV12-3/TRBV12-4

CDR3: CASSSTKTGIRNTEAFF
J: TRBJ1-1
V: TRBV6-2/TRBV6-3

CDR3: CASSLLGQKNTEAFF
J: TRBJ1-1
V: TRBV27

CDR3: CASSLALGGLVYGYTF
J: TRBJ1-2
V: TRBV5-1

CDR3: CASGGDRSQNYGYTF
J: TRBJ1-2
V: TRBV6-1

CDR3: CSVGGLRTEAFF
J: TRBJ1-1
V: TRBV29-1

CDR3: CASSERRDWAAIQYF
J: TRBJ2-4
V: TRBV6-1

CDR3: CASSPTTTPIAQYF
J: TRBJ2-3
V: TRBV27

CDR3: CAGLRQPNSPLHF
J: TRBJ1-6
V: TRBV2

CDR3: CSGEDSPGEQFF
J: TRBJ2-1
V: TRBV20-1